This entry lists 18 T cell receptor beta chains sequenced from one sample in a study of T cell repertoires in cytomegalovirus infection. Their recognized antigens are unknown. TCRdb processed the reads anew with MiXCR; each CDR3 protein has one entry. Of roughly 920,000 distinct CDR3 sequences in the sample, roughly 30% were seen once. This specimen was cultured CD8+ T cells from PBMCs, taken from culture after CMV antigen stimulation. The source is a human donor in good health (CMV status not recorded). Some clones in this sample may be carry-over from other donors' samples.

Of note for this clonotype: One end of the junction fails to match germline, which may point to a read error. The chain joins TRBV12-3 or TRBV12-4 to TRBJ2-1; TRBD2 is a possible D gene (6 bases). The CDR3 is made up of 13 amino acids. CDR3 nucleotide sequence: TGTACCAGCAGTTTAGGGACTTACAATGAGCAGTTCTTC. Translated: CTSSLGTYNEQFF.

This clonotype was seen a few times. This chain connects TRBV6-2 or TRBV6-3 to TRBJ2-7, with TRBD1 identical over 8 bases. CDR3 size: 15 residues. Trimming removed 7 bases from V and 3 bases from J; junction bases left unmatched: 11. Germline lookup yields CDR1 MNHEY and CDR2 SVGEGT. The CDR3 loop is CASTNPGGRYYEQYF. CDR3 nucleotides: TGTGCCAGCACCAACCCAGGGGGCCGTTACTACGAGCAGTACTTC.

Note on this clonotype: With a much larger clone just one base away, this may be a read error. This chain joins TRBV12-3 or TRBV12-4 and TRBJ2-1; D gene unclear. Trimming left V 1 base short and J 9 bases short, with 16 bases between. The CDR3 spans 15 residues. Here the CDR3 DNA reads TGTGCCAGCAGTTTAGTGAGTCACGGGTTCGGTGAGCAGTTCTTC. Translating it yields CASSLVSHGFGEQFF.

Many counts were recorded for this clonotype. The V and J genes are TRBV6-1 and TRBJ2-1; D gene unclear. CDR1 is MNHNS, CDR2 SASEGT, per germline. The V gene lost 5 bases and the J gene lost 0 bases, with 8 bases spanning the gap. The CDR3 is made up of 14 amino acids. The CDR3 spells CASSLKSSYNEQFF. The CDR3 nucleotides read TGTGCCAGCAGTTTAAAGAGCTCCTACAATGAGCAGTTCTTC.

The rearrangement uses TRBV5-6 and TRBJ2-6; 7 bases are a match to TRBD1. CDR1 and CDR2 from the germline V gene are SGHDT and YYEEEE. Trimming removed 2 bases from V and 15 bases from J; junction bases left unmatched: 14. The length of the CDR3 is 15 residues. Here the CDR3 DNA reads TGTGCCAGCAGCTTAACCCCGGGACAGAGTGGCGGCCTGACTTTC. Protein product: CASSLTPGQSGGLTF.

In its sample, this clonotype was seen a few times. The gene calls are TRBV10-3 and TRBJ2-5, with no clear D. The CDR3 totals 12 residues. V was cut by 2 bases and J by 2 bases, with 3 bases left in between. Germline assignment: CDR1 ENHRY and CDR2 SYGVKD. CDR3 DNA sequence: TGTGCCATCAGTGAGGAGCAAGAGACCCAGTACTTC. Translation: CAISEEQETQYF.

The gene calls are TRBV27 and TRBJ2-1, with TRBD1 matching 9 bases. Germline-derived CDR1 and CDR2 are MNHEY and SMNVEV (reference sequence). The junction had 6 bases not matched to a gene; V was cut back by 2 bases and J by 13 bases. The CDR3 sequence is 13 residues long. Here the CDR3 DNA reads TGTGCCAGCAGTTTAGGACAGGGGTGGGAACAGTTCTTC. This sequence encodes CASSLGQGWEQFF.

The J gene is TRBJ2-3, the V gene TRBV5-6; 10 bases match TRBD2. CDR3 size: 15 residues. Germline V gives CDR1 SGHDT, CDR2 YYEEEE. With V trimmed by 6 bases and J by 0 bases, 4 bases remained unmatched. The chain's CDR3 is CASKTSGLSTDTQYF. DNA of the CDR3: TGTGCCAGCAAGACTAGCGGGCTGAGCACAGATACGCAGTATTTT. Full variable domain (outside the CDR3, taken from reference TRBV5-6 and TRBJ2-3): DAGVTQSPTHLIKTRGQQVTLRCSPKSGHDTVSWYQQALGQGPQFIFQYYEEEERQRGNFPDRFSGHQFPNYSSELNVNALLLGDSALYLCASKTSGLSTDTQYFGPGTRLTVL.

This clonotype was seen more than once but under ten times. CDR3: CASSSGTGGWYEQFF. In nucleotides, the CDR3 is TGTGCCAGCAGCTCCGGGACAGGGGGCTGGTATGAGCAGTTCTTC. V gene TRBV5-4 combines with J gene TRBJ2-1, with TRBD1 matching 12 bases. Germline CDR1 SGHNT, CDR2 YYREEE (reference sequence). The ends lost 3 bases at V and 8 bases at J; junction bases unmatched: 6. The CDR3 has 15 residues.

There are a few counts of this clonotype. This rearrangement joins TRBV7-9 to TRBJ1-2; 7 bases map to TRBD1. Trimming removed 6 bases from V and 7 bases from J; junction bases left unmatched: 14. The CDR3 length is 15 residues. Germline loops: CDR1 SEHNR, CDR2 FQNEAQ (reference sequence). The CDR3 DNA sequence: TGTGCCAGCAGTTGGAAAGGTGGACAGGCGTTTGGCTACACCTTC. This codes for CASSWKGGQAFGYTF.

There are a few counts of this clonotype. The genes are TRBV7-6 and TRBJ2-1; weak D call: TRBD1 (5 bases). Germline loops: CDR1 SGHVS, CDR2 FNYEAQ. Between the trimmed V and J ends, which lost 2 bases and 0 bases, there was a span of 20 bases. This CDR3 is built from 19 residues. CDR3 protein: CASSLRFPLSGRSYNEQFF. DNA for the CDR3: TGTGCCAGCAGCTTAAGGTTTCCCCTATCAGGGCGCTCCTACAATGAGCAGTTCTTC.

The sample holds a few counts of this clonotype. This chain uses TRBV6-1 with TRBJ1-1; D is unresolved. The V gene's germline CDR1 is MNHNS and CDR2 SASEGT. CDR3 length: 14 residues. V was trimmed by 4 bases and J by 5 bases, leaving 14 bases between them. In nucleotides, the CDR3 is TGTGCCAGCAGTGGAAGTCAAAGGTGGACTGAAGCTTTCTTT. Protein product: CASSGSQRWTEAFF.

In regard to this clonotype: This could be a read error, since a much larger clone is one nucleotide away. The CDR3 DNA reads as TGTGTCAGCAGCTCCACTTTAACCGGGACAGGGAATGAGCAGTTCTTC. Residues: CVSSSTLTGTGNEQFF. The V and J genes are TRBV7-6 and TRBJ2-1; 9 positions agree with TRBD1. CDR1 and CDR2 from the germline V gene are SGHVS and FNYEAQ. CDR3 length: 16 residues.

CDR3 nucleotides: TGTGCCAGCAGCTACAGAAGGGATGGGACTTCACCCCTCCACTTT. This codes for CASSYRRDGTSPLHF. V and J are TRBV28 and TRBJ1-6; D is perhaps TRBD1 (5 bases). This CDR3 has 15 residues. Germline CDR1 reads MDHEN; CDR2 reads SYDVKM. Trimming left V 6 bases short and J 9 bases short, with 18 bases between.

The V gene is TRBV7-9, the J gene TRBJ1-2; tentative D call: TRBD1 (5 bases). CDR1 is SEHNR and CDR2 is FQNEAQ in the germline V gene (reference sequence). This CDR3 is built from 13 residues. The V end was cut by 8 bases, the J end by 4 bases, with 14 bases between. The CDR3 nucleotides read TGTGCCAGCCTGGGGCCCTCTAGCTATGGCTACACCTTC. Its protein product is CASLGPSSYGYTF.

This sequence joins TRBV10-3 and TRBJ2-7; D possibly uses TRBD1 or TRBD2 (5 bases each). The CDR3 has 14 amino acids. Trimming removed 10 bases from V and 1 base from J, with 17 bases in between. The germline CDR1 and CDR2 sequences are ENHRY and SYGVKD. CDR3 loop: CARIRDGRSYEQYF. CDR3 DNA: TGTGCCAGGATCCGGGACGGACGTTCCTACGAGCAGTACTTC.

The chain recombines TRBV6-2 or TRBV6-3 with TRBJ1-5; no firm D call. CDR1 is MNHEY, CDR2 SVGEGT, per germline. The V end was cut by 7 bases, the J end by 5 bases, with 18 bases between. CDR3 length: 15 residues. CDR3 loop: CASTHGLRWDQPQHF. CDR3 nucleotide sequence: TGTGCCAGCACCCACGGACTTAGGTGGGATCAGCCCCAGCATTTT.

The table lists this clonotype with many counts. The CDR3 region has the DNA TGCAGTGCTAGATTGGTGGGACAGGGGAACACCGGGGAGCTGTTTTTT. Translating gives CSARLVGQGNTGELFF. This chain joins TRBV20-1 and TRBJ2-2; TRBD1 matches 9 bases. CDR1 and CDR2 (germline): DFQATT, SNEGSKA (reference sequence). The CDR3 totals 16 residues. The trim removed 2 bases at V and 1 base at J, leaving 5 bases unmatched.